This record covers a single T cell receptor beta chain. This clonotype was counted ten times or more. Its antigen is still unknown. No much larger clonotype is one base removed from it; base qualities were not supplied. These data belong to a study of T-cell memory formation after mild COVID-19 (dated by TCRdb to about 2021). About the full investigation: TCR sequence clusters from the two donors were largely donor specific. In a couple of donors, T-cell clones that expanded and contracted after mild COVID-19 were tracked by sequencing TCRalpha and TCRbeta repertoires over time. Two young, previously healthy adult volunteers, one female and one male, were included in the cohort. Findings and caveats that apply to the study as a whole: Whether the second-wave clones peaking on day 37 were SARS-CoV-2 specific was not confirmed. Balanced CD4/CD8 phenotypes were observed for clones contracting from day 15 to 85, whereas a bias towards CD4+ was observed for a second wave of clones expanding from day 15 to 37. Contracting CD4+ clones were located mainly in the CM and EM memory subsets, whereas CD8+ clones were found to be enriched in EMRA. Some responding clones were detected in pre-infection memory, suggesting pre-existing cross-reactive memory T cells joined the SARS-CoV-2 response. The study included only a couple of mild cases, and larger cohorts that include severe cases with pre-infection samples were judged to be necessary.

From the germline V gene (reference sequence), CDR1 is MNHEY and CDR2 is SMNVEV. The CDR3 spans 14 residues, from the cysteine through the phenylalanine. The DNA shown is the 42-base CDR3, in frame from base 1. At the junction V is shortened by 7 bases and J by 4 bases, with 17 bases in between. Sequencing was performed on an Illumina NovaSeq 6000. cDNA libraries for TCRalpha and TCRbeta were prepared by 5'RACE using constant-segment primers, with sample barcodes and unique molecular identifiers added. RNA was extracted from every sample with Trizol reagent. Libraries were amplified in two PCR steps, with a second sample barcode and Illumina TruSeq adapters added in the second step. Libraries were sequenced on an Illumina NovaSeq with 2 x 150 bp paired-end reads. Under the source paper's analysis protocol: Reads were demultiplexed and collapsed into UMI-guided consensus sequences with migec v1.2.7. With mixcr v2.1.11, UMI consensuses were aligned to TRA and TRB V and J templates and assembled into clonotypes. Expanded or contracted clonotypes were those called significant by both edgeR and NoisET, with noise models trained on biological replicates. For edgeR calls, the thresholds were a false discovery rate-adjusted p below 0.01 and a log2 fold-change of 1. As an exploratory analysis of dynamics, max-normalized trajectories of the 1000 most abundant clonotypes were examined by PCA with hierarchical clustering. Each responding clone was given a CD4 or CD8 phenotype based on the CD4+ and CD8+ repertoires, which had been sequenced separately. Starting from the raw public reads, TCRdb applied fastp trimming at Q25, assembled clones with MiXCR and retained in-frame beta chains. Entries are consolidated by CDR3 protein sequence, retaining the most common genes and DNA. These V and J calls originate from TCRdb's pipeline instead of the authors' own analysis. The sample table contains a few hundred thousand distinct CDR3 sequences; only one count was recorded for around 24% of them. Around 8.7% of the sample belongs to the ten largest clones.

Ficoll-Paque density gradient centrifugation was the method used to isolate PBMCs. The TCR sequence derives from an adult woman who had mild COVID-19 (a few samples of this study predate the infection). The sample titles of this study are shuffled in the database, so cell type and time point are left out; the donor was told from shared clones. The chain couples TRBV27 to TRBJ2-7; the D gene lacks a confident call. Sequenced input: PBMCs or a T cell subset sorted from them (not recorded which). The sequenced DNA: TGTGCCAGCAAGGGCAGACAAGGAACATACGAGCAGTACTTC. Its translation reads: CASKGRQGTYEQYF.